This T cell receptor beta chain stems from a study of response to subunit inactivated influenza vaccine. Study-level points and caveats: A suggestion made by the authors is that each seasonal influenza vaccination recruits few new T cells.

As to this clonotype: Its antigen is as yet unknown.

This CDR3 is 16 amino acids long. With 2 bases clipped from V and 6 bases from J, the junction kept 6 bases outside the gene matches. Germline V CDR1 and CDR2: MRHNA, SNTAGT. Via MiXCR, TCRdb re-called the RT-PCR reads, giving one row per CDR3 protein. This repertoire shows hundreds of thousands of distinct CDR3 sequences, 7.6% found once; its top ten account for 10% to 15%. The sequences come from PBMCs from blood, collected about 24 months after vaccination. The receptor's source is a man aged 45 to 70 who received an inactivated influenza vaccine. The chain joins TRBV6-4 to TRBJ2-1, with 11 nucleotides matching TRBD2. CDR3 amino acids: CASSDLASGRINEQFF. DNA for the CDR3: TGTGCCAGCAGTGACCTGGCTAGCGGGAGGATCAATGAGCAGTTCTTC.